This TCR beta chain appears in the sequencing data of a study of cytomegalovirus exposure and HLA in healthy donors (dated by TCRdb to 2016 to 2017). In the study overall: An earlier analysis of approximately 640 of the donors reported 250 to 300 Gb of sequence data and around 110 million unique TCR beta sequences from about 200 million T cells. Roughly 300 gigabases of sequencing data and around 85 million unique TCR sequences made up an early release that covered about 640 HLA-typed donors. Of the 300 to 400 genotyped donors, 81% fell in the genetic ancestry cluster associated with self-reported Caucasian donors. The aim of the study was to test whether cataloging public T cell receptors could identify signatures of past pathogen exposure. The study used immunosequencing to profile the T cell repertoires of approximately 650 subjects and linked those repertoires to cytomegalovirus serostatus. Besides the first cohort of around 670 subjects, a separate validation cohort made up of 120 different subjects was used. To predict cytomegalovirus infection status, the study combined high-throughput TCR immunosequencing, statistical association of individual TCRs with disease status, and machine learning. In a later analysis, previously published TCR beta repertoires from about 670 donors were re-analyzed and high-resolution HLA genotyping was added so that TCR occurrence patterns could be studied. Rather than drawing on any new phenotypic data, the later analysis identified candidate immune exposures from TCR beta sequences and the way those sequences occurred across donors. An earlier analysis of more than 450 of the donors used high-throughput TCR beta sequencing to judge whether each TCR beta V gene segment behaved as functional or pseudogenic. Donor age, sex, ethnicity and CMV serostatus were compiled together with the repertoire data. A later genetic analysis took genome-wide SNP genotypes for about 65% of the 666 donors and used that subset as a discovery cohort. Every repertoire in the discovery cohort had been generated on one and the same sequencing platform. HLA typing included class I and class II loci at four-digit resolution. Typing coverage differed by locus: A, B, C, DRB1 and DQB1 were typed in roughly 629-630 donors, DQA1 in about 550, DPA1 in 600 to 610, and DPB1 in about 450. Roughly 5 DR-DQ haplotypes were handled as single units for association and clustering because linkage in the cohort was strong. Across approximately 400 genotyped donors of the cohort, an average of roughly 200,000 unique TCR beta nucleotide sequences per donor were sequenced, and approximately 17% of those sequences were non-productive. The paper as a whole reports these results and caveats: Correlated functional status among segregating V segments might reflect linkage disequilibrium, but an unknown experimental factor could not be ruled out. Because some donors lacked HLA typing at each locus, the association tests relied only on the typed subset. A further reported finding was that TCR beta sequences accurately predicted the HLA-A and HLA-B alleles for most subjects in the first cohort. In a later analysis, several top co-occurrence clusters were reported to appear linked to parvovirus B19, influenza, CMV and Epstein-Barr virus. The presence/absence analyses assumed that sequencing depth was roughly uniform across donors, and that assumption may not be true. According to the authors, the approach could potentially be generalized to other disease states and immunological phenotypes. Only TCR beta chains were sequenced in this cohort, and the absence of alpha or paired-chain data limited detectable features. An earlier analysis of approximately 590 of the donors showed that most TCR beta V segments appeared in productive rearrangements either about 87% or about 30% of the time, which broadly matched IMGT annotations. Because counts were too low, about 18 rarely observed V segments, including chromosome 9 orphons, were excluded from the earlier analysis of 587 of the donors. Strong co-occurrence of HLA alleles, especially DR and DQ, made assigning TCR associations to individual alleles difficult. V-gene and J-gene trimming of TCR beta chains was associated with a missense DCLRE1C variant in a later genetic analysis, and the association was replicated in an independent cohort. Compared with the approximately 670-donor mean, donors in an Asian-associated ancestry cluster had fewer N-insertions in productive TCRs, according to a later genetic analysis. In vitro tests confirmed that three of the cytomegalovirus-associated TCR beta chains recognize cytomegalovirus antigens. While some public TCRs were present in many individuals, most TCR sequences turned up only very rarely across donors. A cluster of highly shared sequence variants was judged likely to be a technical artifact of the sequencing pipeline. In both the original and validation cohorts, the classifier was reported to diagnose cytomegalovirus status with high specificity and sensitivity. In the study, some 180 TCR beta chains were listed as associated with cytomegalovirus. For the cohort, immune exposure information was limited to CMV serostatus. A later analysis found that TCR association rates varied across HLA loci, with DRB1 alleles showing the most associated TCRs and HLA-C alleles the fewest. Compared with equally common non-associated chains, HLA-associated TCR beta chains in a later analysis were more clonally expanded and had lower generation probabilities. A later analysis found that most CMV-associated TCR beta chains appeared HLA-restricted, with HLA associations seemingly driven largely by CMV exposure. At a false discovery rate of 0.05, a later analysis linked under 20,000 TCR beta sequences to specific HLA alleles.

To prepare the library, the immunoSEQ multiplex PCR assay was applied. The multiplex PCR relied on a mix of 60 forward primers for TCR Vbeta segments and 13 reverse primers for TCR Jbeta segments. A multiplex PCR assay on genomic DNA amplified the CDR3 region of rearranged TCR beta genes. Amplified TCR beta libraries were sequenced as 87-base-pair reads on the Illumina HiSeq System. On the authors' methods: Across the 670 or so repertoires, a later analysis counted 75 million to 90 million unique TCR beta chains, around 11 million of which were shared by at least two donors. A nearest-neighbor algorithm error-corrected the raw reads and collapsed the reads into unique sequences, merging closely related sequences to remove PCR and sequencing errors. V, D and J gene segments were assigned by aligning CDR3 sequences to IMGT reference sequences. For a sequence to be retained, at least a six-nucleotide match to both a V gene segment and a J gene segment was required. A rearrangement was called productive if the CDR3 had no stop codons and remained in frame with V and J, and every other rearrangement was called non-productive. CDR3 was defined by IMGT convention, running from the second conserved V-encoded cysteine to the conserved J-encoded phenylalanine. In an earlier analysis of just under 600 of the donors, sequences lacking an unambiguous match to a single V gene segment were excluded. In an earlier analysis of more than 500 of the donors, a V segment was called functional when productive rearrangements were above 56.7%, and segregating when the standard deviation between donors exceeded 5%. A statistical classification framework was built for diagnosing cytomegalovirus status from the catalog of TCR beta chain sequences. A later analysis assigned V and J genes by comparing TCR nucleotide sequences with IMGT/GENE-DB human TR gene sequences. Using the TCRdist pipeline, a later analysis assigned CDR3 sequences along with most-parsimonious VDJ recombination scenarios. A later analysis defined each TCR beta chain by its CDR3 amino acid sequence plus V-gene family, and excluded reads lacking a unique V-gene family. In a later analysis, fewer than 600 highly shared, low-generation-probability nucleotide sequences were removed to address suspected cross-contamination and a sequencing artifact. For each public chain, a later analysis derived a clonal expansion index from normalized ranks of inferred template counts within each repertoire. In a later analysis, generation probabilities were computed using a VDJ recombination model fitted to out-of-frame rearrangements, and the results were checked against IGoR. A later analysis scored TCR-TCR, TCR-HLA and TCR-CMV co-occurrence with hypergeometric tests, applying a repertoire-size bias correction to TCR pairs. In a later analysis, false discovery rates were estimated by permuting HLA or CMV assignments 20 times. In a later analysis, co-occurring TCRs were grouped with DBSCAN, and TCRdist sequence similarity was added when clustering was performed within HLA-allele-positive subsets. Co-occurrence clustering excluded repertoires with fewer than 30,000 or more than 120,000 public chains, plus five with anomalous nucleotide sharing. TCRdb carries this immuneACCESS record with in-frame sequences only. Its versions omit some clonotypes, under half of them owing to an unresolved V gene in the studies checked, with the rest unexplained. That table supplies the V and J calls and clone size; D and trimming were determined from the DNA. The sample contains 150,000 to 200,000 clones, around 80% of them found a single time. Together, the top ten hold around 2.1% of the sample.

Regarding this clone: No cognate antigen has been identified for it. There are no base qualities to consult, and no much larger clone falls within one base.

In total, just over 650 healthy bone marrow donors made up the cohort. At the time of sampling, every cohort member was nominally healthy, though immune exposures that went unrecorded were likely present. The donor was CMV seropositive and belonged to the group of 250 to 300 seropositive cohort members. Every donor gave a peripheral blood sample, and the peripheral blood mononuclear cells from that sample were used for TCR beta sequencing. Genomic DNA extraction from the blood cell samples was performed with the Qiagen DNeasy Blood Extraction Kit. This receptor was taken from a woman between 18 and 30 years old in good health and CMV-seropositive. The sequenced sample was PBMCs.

The CDR3 has the sequence CASSIVAGEDNEQFF. The nucleotide sequence is TGTGCCAGCAGCATCGTAGCGGGCGAGGACAATGAGCAGTTCTTC. The rearranged segments are TRBV21-1 and TRBJ2-1; the DNA was not compared with TRBD2, the D call given in the table. TRBV21-1 is noted as a pseudogene. The CDR3, from cysteine to phenylalanine, totals 15 residues. This entry keeps only the CDR3 DNA: 45 bases, framed from base 1.